These 18 T cell receptor beta chains were all obtained from the same sample, sequenced in a study of CD8+CD57+ T cells in acquired aplastic anemia. Profiling that covered TCR beta VDJ and CDR3 relied on genomic DNA as its template. TCRdb re-called the reads through MiXCR, storing one row per CDR3 protein. The sample contains a few hundred thousand distinct CDR3 sequences, around 60% of which appear only once. The sequencing sample was made of sorted CD4+, CD8+, or CD8+CD57+ T cells (not recorded which) from PBMCs. Receptors were obtained from a human donor in good health.

This clonotype was observed a handful of times. This chain uses TRBV27 with TRBJ2-1; D is perhaps TRBD2 (6 bases). V lost 2 bases, J lost 3 bases, and 11 bases lay in between. CDR1 MNHEY and CDR2 SMNVEV come from the germline V gene (reference sequence). The CDR3 sequence is 15 residues long. The CDR3 is CASSLTGAYYNEQFF. The CDR3 nucleotides read TGTGCCAGCAGTTTAACGGGAGCTTACTACAATGAGCAGTTCTTC.

This clonotype was observed at least ten times. The chain has TRBV4-1 and TRBJ2-1; 8 positions agree with TRBD2. CDR1 MGHRA and CDR2 YSYEKL come from the germline V gene. This CDR3 contains 16 residues. V dropped 3 bases and J dropped 0; count of bases not matched to a gene: 4. The CDR3 region is CASSHLAGGSYNEQFF. The DNA of the CDR3 is TGCGCCAGCAGCCACCTGGCGGGGGGCTCCTACAATGAGCAGTTCTTC.

This clonotype has a count of ten or more. The genes are TRBV6-5 and TRBJ2-1, with TRBD2 as a possible D gene (6 bases). This CDR3 region has 13 residues. Trimming removed 7 bases at V and 10 bases at J, with 17 bases between. Germline V gene data show CDR1 as MNHEY and CDR2 as SVGAGI. The CDR3 here is CASMTGDVGEQFF. The CDR3 bases are TGTGCCAGCATGACGGGAGATGTAGGGGAGCAGTTCTTC.

Written as DNA, the CDR3 is TGTGCCAGCAGCGTAGACTTCAGCGCAGGCGACTTTGGCGAGCAGTACTTC. Translated, it gives CASSVDFSAGDFGEQYF. The chain links TRBV9 to TRBJ2-7, with D hard to call. Germline V gene lookup returns CDR1 SGDLS and CDR2 YYNGEE. Trimming pared 0 bases from V and 6 bases from J, leaving 22 bases between. CDR3 length: 17 amino acids.

This sequence joins TRBV6-1 and TRBJ2-3, with 10 bases identical to TRBD2. CDR3 length: 16 residues. Germline V gene sequence: CDR1 MNHNS, CDR2 SASEGT. J lost 4 bases, V lost 6 bases, and 10 bases had no gene match. The CDR3 DNA reads as TGTGCCAGCAGCCGAGGACTAGCGGAGTCATCAGATACGCAGTATTTT. Translating gives CASSRGLAESSDTQYF.

The chain employs TRBV10-3 and TRBJ2-3; D could derive from TRBD1 or TRBD2 (5 bases each). The CDR3 loop spans 13 amino acids. Trimming removed 10 bases at V and 3 bases at J, with 14 bases between. Germline V gives CDR1 ENHRY, CDR2 SYGVKD. The CDR3 region has the DNA TGTGCCACCACGGGACGGTCAACAGATACGCAGTATTTT. Protein: CATTGRSTDTQYF.

The chain carries TRBV20-1 and TRBJ2-5, with a weak D call TRBD1 (6 bases). The CDR3 loop spans 14 amino acids. Germline values: CDR1 DFQATT, CDR2 SNEGSKA (reference sequence). The V end was cut by 5 bases, the J end by 5 bases, with 18 bases between. Here the CDR3 reads CSAGLAGAVETQYF. The CDR3 DNA reads TGCAGTGCTGGCCTAGCAGGGGCCGTTGAGACCCAGTACTTC.

Notes on this clonotype: The junction shows a germline mismatch at one end, possibly a read error. The chain has TRBV10-3 and TRBJ2-7; 11 bases fit TRBD2. Germline CDR1 and CDR2: ENHRY and SYGVKD. There are 19 residues in the CDR3. CDR3 in amino acids: CASSYSMRLAGRSSYEQYF. CDR3 nucleotide sequence: TGTGCCAGCAGTTACTCGATGCGACTAGCGGGAAGGAGCTCCTACGAGCAGTACTTC.

The chain carries TRBV24-1 and TRBJ2-5, with D possibly being TRBD1 or TRBD2 (5 bases each). CDR1 KGHDR and CDR2 SFDVKD come from the germline V gene. The CDR3 extends over 16 amino acids. Trimming took 2 bases from V and 2 from J, leaving 14 bases between them. The CDR3 DNA sequence: TGTGCCACCAGTGATTCCCAGCCTGGGACGCAAGAGACCCAGTACTTC. This translates into CATSDSQPGTQETQYF.

This clonotype was recorded at least ten times. V and J are TRBV4-1 and TRBJ1-5; D ambiguous. Germline CDR1 and CDR2: MGHRA and YSYEKL. This CDR3 spans 15 amino acids. Trimming left V 1 base short and J 5 bases short, with 12 bases between. The CDR3 protein is CASSQGPGPDQPQHF. The CDR3 region has the DNA TGCGCCAGCAGCCAAGGACCGGGCCCGGATCAGCCCCAGCATTTT.

This clonotype was picked up a small number of times. The J gene is TRBJ1-1, the V gene TRBV15; D uncertain. The CDR3 has 14 residues. Germline loops: CDR1 LNHNV, CDR2 YYDKDF (reference sequence). The V end was cut by 3 bases, the J end by 5 bases, with 13 bases between. The CDR3 protein is CATSSGAGRTEAFF. As DNA, the CDR3 is TGTGCCACCAGCAGTGGAGCGGGAAGGACTGAAGCTTTCTTT.

The J gene is TRBJ1-1, the V gene TRBV6-1; no clear D gene. The germline V gene encodes CDR1 MNHNS and CDR2 SASEGT. V was shortened by 4 bases and J by 4 bases, with 16 bases between the two germline ends. This CDR3 is built from 15 residues. The CDR3 coding sequence is TGTGCCAGCAGTGTCATTATCCCGGGTGGCACTGAAGCTTTCTTT. Translating gives CASSVIIPGGTEAFF.

The chain links TRBV19 to TRBJ1-3; D is possibly TRBD1 (5 bases). The CDR3 contains 14 residues. The V gene's germline CDR1 is LNHDA and CDR2 SQIVND (reference sequence). Trimming removed 8 bases at V and 2 bases at J, with 13 bases between. The CDR3 nucleotides are TGTGCCAGTGTGGGGCAGCTCCCTGGAAACACCATATATTTT. It translates to CASVGQLPGNTIYF.

The J gene is TRBJ1-2, the V gene TRBV20-1, with TRBD1 matching over 7 bases. The CDR3 sequence is 14 residues long. The V segment lost 1 base and the J segment 3 bases; nucleotides outside the gene matches: 5. Germline-derived CDR1 and CDR2 are DFQATT and SNEGSKA (reference sequence). The CDR3 nucleotides are TGCAGTGCTAGAGTGTCCGGACAGGACTATGGCTACACCTTC. This gives the protein CSARVSGQDYGYTF.

The chain links TRBV25-1 to TRBJ2-1; D might be TRBD2 (7 bases). Germline V gives CDR1 MGHDK, CDR2 SYGVNS. This CDR3 is 18 amino acids long. The V and J ends lost 4 bases and 13 bases respectively, with 32 bases between them. CDR3 protein: CASSALLGVGGGRTQQFF. For the CDR3, the DNA is TGTGCCAGCAGTGCTCTTCTGGGAGTGGGCGGGGGCCGAACCCAACAGTTCTTC.

J is TRBJ2-1 and V is TRBV10-3; TRBD2 agrees at 8 bases. V gave up 2 bases and J gave up 3 bases; unmatched junction bases: 3. Germline CDR1 is ENHRY and CDR2 is SYGVKD. There are 15 residues in the CDR3. The DNA for the CDR3 is TGTGCCATCAGTGAGATACTAGCGGACTACAATGAGCAGTTCTTC. Translated, it gives CAISEILADYNEQFF.

V usage is TRBV19 and J usage is TRBJ2-3, with TRBD1 matching 9 bases. After removal of 6 bases from V and 2 bases from J, the junction contained 9 bases not matched to a gene. Germline CDR1 reads LNHDA; CDR2 reads SQIVND (reference sequence). The CDR3 totals 16 residues. CDR3 amino acids: CASSQTGQGITDTQYF. The CDR3 region has the DNA TGTGCCAGTAGCCAAACAGGACAGGGGATCACAGATACGCAGTATTTT.

J is TRBJ2-7 and V is TRBV5-5; 9 nucleotides agree with TRBD1. This CDR3 contains 14 residues. V gave up 7 bases and J gave up 1 base; unmatched junction bases: 6. Germline V gives CDR1 SGHKS, CDR2 YYEKEE (reference sequence). Written as DNA, the CDR3 is TGTGCCAGCGGACGGACAGGGGATTCCTACGAGCAGTACTTC. This translates into CASGRTGDSYEQYF.